The 22 T cell receptor beta chains given below trace back to one sample, sequenced in a study of T cells after yellow fever vaccination. TCRdb reprocessed the 5' RACE reads with MiXCR, giving one entry per CDR3 protein. Of some 500,000 distinct CDR3 sequences listed, about 13% are singletons. The starting material was PBMCs, obtained on the day of the yellow fever booster vaccination. Receptor source: a man aged 30-40 years who received the YFV17D yellow fever vaccine.

This clonotype has only a few counts. The chain recombines TRBV7-6 with TRBJ1-4, with D possibly being TRBD1 (6 bases). The CDR3 runs to 14 residues. Between the trimmed V and J ends, which lost 6 bases and 9 bases, there was a span of 17 bases. CDR1 and CDR2 from the germline V gene are SGHVS and FNYEAQ. This CDR3 is CASSPGAAEQKLFF. Here the CDR3 DNA reads TGTGCCAGCAGTCCGGGGGCGGCGGAGCAAAAACTGTTTTTT.

This clonotype was seen once. The chain links TRBV7-2 to TRBJ1-4; tentative D call: TRBD1 (6 bases). The CDR3 contains 13 residues. Trimming cost V 5 bases and J 10 bases, with 14 bases left between them. Per the germline V gene, CDR1 is SGHTA and CDR2 is FQGNSA. The CDR3 DNA reads TGTGCCAGCAGCCGGGACATAGGGGTAAAACTGTTTTTT. Its protein is CASSRDIGVKLFF.

The rearrangement links TRBV5-6 to TRBJ2-2; TRBD2 matches at 14 bases. Losses at the gene ends were 4 bases for V and 5 bases for J; bases not matched to a gene: 4. Germline CDR1 reads SGHDT; CDR2 reads YYEEEE. This CDR3 region has 16 residues. CDR3 sequence reads: CASSVGLAGETGELFF. DNA of the CDR3: TGTGCCAGCAGCGTGGGACTAGCGGGAGAAACCGGGGAGCTGTTTTTT. The whole variable domain, filled in from reference TRBV5-6 and TRBJ2-2, reads DAGVTQSPTHLIKTRGQQVTLRCSPKSGHDTVSWYQQALGQGPQFIFQYYEEEERQRGNFPDRFSGHQFPNYSSELNVNALLLGDSALYLCASSVGLAGETGELFFGEGSRLTVL.

This clonotype was picked up a small number of times. The chain couples TRBV12-3 or TRBV12-4 to TRBJ2-7, with 10 bases lining up with TRBD1. The ends lost 2 bases at V and 5 bases at J; junction bases unmatched: 6. The CDR3 is 15 residues long. The CDR3: CASSLKGQGVNEQYF. The CDR3 DNA reads as TGTGCCAGCAGTTTAAAAGGACAGGGGGTGAACGAGCAGTACTTC.

This clonotype turned up a few times. The chain employs TRBV6-5 and TRBJ2-4; 7 bases are shared with TRBD2. Germline V gene sequence: CDR1 MNHEY, CDR2 SVGAGI. J lost 5 bases, V lost 2 bases, and 6 bases had no gene match. This CDR3 is 15 amino acids long. The CDR3 DNA is TGTGCCAGCAGTTACGGGGGGGTCGGTGAAAACATTCAGTACTTC. Translation gives CASSYGGVGENIQYF.

This clonotype was seen a few times. The chain carries TRBV28 and TRBJ2-7; D is perhaps TRBD1 (6 bases). The germline V and J ends were trimmed by 8 bases and 1 base, with 18 bases remaining between them. CDR1 MDHEN and CDR2 SYDVKM come from the germline V gene. The CDR3 has 15 residues. The DNA of the CDR3 is TGTGCCAGCTATGGCCGGGACATTCGATCCTACGAGCAGTACTTC. Its translation: CASYGRDIRSYEQYF.

This chain uses TRBV5-1 with TRBJ2-5; 8 positions agree with TRBD2. The V and J ends lost 0 bases and 2 bases, in that order; junction bases with no gene match: 3. Germline CDR1 is SGHRS and CDR2 is YFSETQ. The CDR3 consists of 15 residues. The CDR3 nucleotides read TGCGCCAGCAGCTTGGTGGTAGCGGGACAAGAGACCCAGTACTTC. It codes for CASSLVVAGQETQYF. Based on the CDR3 plus reference TRBV5-1 and TRBJ2-5, the full variable domain is KAGVTQTPRYLIKTRGQQVTLSCSPISGHRSVSWYQQTPGQGLQFLFEYFSETQRNKGNFPGRFSGRQFSNSRSEMNVSTLELGDSALYLCASSLVVAGQETQYFGPGTRLLVL.

This clonotype was recorded a few times. V and J are TRBV29-1 and TRBJ2-3; D unclear. The germline V gene has CDR1 SQVTM and CDR2 ANQGSEA. Trimming removed 5 bases from V and 6 bases from J, with 6 bases in between. This CDR3 has 10 residues. CDR3 protein: CSVRLDTQYF. In DNA, the CDR3 is TGCAGCGTTAGGCTGGATACGCAGTATTTT.

V gene TRBV28 combines with J gene TRBJ2-7; D call uncertain. Trimming took 7 bases from V and 1 from J, leaving 14 bases between them. This CDR3 region has 14 residues. CDR1 is MDHEN, CDR2 SYDVKM, per germline. This CDR3 is CASTPRKASYEQYF. DNA of the CDR3: TGTGCCAGCACCCCAAGGAAGGCTTCCTACGAGCAGTACTTC.

This chain uses TRBV19 with TRBJ2-5; 7 bases are a match to TRBD1. The CDR3 length is 14 residues. J gave up 5 bases and V 3 bases, and 6 bases lay outside the gene matches. Per the germline V gene, CDR1 is LNHDA and CDR2 is SQIVND (reference sequence). CDR3 DNA: TGTGCCAGTAGTATTTGGCCGGGACAGGAGACCCAGTACTTC. Residues: CASSIWPGQETQYF.

Only a few counts were recorded for this clonotype. The chain couples TRBV4-2 to TRBJ1-4; D remains unclear. Trimming shortened V by 4 bases and J by 6 bases, and 18 bases separated the two germline ends. The CDR3 extends over 16 amino acids. CDR1 and CDR2 from the germline V gene are LGHNA and YNFKEQ. The CDR3 bases are TGTGCCAGCAGCCTCTCGGTGGAGGGTTTAGATGAAAAACTGTTTTTT. This gives the protein CASSLSVEGLDEKLFF.

The rearrangement links TRBV3-1 to TRBJ2-4; D is unclear. The germline V gene has CDR1 LGHDT and CDR2 YNNKEL (reference sequence). CDR3 length: 17 amino acids. V shed 2 bases and J shed 6 bases, with 20 bases lying between them. As DNA, the CDR3 is TGTGCCAGCAGCCAATTCTTGGGCTTTTTTGCCGGAAACATTCAGTACTTC. Its translation is CASSQFLGFFAGNIQYF.

This clonotype was observed a few times. The chain couples TRBV2 to TRBJ2-3, with D possibly matching TRBD2 (6 bases). This CDR3 comprises 17 residues. V was pared by 2 bases and J by 4 bases, with 19 bases between. CDR1 is SNHLY and CDR2 is FYNNEI in the germline V gene. CDR3 in DNA: TGTGCCAGCAGTGAAAGGAGGGGACCTCCAGGCGCAGATACGCAGTATTTT. Translated, it gives CASSERRGPPGADTQYF. The variable domain in full, with the rest retrieved from reference TRBV2 and TRBJ2-3, is EPEVTQTPSHQVTQMGQEVILRCVPISNHLYFYWYRQILGQKVEFLVSFYNNEISEKSEIFDDQFSVERPDGSNFTLKIRSTKLEDSAMYFCASSERRGPPGADTQYFGPGTRLTVL.

This rearrangement joins TRBV19 to TRBJ2-3; D unresolved. V was trimmed by 7 bases and J by 1 base, leaving 15 bases between them. The CDR3 runs 15 residues. Germline-derived CDR1 and CDR2 are LNHDA and SQIVND (reference sequence). CDR3 nucleotide sequence: TGTGCCAGTACCCTTGGCGGCTGGGGCACAGATACGCAGTATTTT. Protein product: CASTLGGWGTDTQYF.

This sequence joins TRBV7-7 and TRBJ2-1; D is unresolved. V gave up 5 bases and J gave up 7 bases, with 15 bases separating them. Germline loops: CDR1 SSHAT, CDR2 FNYEAQ (reference sequence). The CDR3 runs 14 residues. The CDR3 DNA is TGTGCCAGCAGCCCCGACAATCTGCCGAATGAGCAGTTCTTC. Translating it yields CASSPDNLPNEQFF.

In the case of this clonotype: This may be a read error: a much more frequent sequence differs by one nucleotide. The chain recombines TRBV5-1 with TRBJ2-3; TRBD2 agrees at 8 bases. This CDR3 has 14 amino acids. Germline CDR1 reads SGHRS; CDR2 reads YFSETQ. The CDR3 DNA reads as TGCGCCAGCAGCCCTACTAGCGGCACAGTTACGCAGTATTTT. Amino acids: CASSPTSGTVTQYF.

CDR3 amino acids: CASSLGGGFEKLFF. The CDR3 DNA sequence: TGTGCCAGCAGTTTGGGGGGTGGGTTTGAAAAACTGTTTTTT. The rearrangement joins TRBV12-3 or TRBV12-4 to TRBJ1-4; perhaps TRBD1 as D (5 bases). The CDR3 runs to 14 residues. Trimming removed 3 bases at V and 7 bases at J, with 12 bases between.

The rearrangement uses TRBV11-2 and TRBJ2-1, with 10 nucleotides matching TRBD2. Germline CDR1 is SGHAT and CDR2 is FQNNGV. The length of the CDR3 is 21 residues. J gave up 4 bases and V 1 base, and 19 bases lay outside the gene matches. The CDR3 DNA sequence: TGTGCCAGCAGCTTAGTTTTAACAGCTCCCCGGCGGACTAGCGGATACAATGAGCAGTTCTTC. This codes for CASSLVLTAPRRTSGYNEQFF.

This clonotype was counted a few times. The genes are TRBV25-1 and TRBJ2-5; 7 bases are shared with TRBD1. J gave up 5 bases and V 5 bases, and 8 bases lay outside the gene matches. CDR1 is MGHDK and CDR2 is SYGVNS in the germline V gene. The CDR3 is 14 residues long. The CDR3 region is CASSRRARGETQYF. The CDR3 bases are TGTGCCAGCAGTCGCAGGGCCAGGGGGGAGACCCAGTACTTC.

This clonotype was detected only a few times. The CDR3 is CSARDPSGRFSYEQYF. CDR3 in DNA: TGCAGTGCTAGAGATCCCTCCGGGAGGTTTTCCTACGAGCAGTACTTC. The J gene is TRBJ2-7, the V gene TRBV20-1; 7 positions match TRBD2. Trimming removed 0 bases from V and 1 base from J; junction bases left unmatched: 9. The CDR3 covers 16 residues. Germline values: CDR1 DFQATT, CDR2 SNEGSKA (reference sequence).

This clonotype was counted only a few times. V gene TRBV14 combines with J gene TRBJ1-6, with unresolved D. In germline, CDR1 is SGHDN, CDR2 FVKESK. There are 15 residues in the CDR3. V lost 3 bases, J lost 2 bases, and 8 bases lay in between. The CDR3 bases are TGTGCCAGCAGCCAGAAGAGGGCCTATAATTCACCCCTCCACTTT. Its protein is CASSQKRAYNSPLHF.

This clonotype was seen a few times. V is TRBV11-2 and J is TRBJ2-2, with D perhaps matching TRBD2 (5 bases). There are 18 residues in the CDR3. Germline assignment: CDR1 SGHAT and CDR2 FQNNGV. The germline V and J ends were trimmed by 5 bases and 0 bases, with 19 bases remaining between them. The CDR3 here is CASSPFPGSLANTGELFF. CDR3 bases: TGTGCCAGCAGCCCCTTCCCGGGATCGTTGGCGAACACCGGGGAGCTGTTTTTT. The full variable domain, in which reference TRBV11-2 and TRBJ2-2 provide the parts outside the CDR3, is EAGVAQSPRYKIIEKRQSVAFWCNPISGHATLYWYQQILGQGPKLLIQFQNNGVVDDSQLPKDRFSAERLKGVDSTLKIQPAKLEDSAVYLCASSPFPGSLANTGELFFGEGSRLTVL.